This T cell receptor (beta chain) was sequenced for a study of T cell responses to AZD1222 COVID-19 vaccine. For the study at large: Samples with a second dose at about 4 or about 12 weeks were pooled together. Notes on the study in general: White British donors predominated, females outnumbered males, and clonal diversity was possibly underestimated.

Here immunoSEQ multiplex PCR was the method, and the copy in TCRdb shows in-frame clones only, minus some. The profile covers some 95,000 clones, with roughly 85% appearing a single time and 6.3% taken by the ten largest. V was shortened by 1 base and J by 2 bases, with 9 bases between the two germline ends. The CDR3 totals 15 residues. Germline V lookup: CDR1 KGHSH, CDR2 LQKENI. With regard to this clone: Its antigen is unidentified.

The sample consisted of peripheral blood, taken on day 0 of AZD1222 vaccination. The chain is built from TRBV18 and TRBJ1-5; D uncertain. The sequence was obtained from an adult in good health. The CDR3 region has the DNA TGTGCCAGCTCACCACGGGCAGGCGGCAATCAGCCCCAGCATTTT. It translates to CASSPRAGGNQPQHF.